This T cell receptor beta chain was captured by sequencing in a study of sequential checkpoint blockade in melanoma. Study-level information: First-line arms were nivolumab then ipilimumab, or the reverse, randomized 1:1. Maintenance nivolumab came after either treatment sequence.

Treatment specified: randomized to nivolumab then ipilimumab (arm A) or the reverse (arm B). No patient had prior DNA-damaging chemotherapy. Sorted cells were live CD3+CD8+, lacking CD19 and CD56, from PBMCs. This CDR3 has 12 residues. Deletions cut 4 bases from V and 8 bases from J, with 14 bases between. CDR1 is SQVTM, CDR2 ANQGSEA, per germline. Only in-frame clones appear in the TCRdb table, and some are missing; sequencing was by immunoSEQ multiplex PCR. The sample records about 27,000 clones, approximately 77% being singletons. The clonotype was recovered from a human donor with melanoma. This chain links TRBV29-1 with TRBJ1-1; D uncertain. The specimen comprised CD8+ T cells sorted from blood (inferred from file names), sampled from a patient given nivolumab and ipilimumab in sequence. CDR3: CSVAPGTGEAFF. DNA of the CDR3: TGCAGCGTTGCGCCGGGTACGGGGGAAGCTTTCTTT.